What follows is one TCR beta chain and its context. Germline CDR1 and CDR2: MNHEY and SVGAGI. The CDR3 is 14 amino acids. V lost 8 bases, J lost 0 bases, and 2 bases stayed unmatched. The entry originates in a study of blood T cell repertoires in COVID-19. Libraries were prepared by immunoSEQ multiplex PCR; TCRdb keeps only in-frame clonotypes and omits some of them. The data hold some 320,000 clones, with approximately 85% observed a single time. The chain uses TRBV6-5 and TRBJ2-3, with 10 bases that match TRBD1. Sequenced material: peripheral blood. This clonotype originated in a human donor in a cohort sampled during active COVID-19. CDR3 DNA sequence: TGTGCCAGCGGGACAGGGGCTAGCACAGATACGCAGTATTTT. This encodes CASGTGASTDTQYF.